This TCR beta chain is drawn from a study of T cell changes during pregnancy in multiple sclerosis. This CDR3 spans 13 amino acids. Germline-derived CDR1 and CDR2 are SGHRS and YFSETQ. Trimming removed 4 bases at V and 2 bases at J, with 9 bases between. This table comes from immunoSEQ multiplex PCR, and its TCRdb copy is limited to in-frame clones, with some not included. The table lists 110,000 or so clones, approximately 95% of them singletons. The input for sequencing was peripheral blood, taken before pregnancy. The chain is built from TRBV5-1 and TRBJ2-5; a possible D gene is TRBD1 (6 bases). The clonotype was recovered from a female donor with multiple sclerosis, enrolled in a pregnancy study. CDR3 amino acids: CASSRQVQETQYF. Here the CDR3 DNA reads TGCGCCAGCAGCCGACAGGTACAAGAGACCCAGTACTTC.